One sample yielded the 19 T cell receptor beta chains listed below, sequenced in a study of blood T cell repertoires in COVID-19. Here immunoSEQ multiplex PCR was the method, and the copy in TCRdb shows in-frame clones only, minus some. The table records approximately 200,000 clones, 70% to 90% of them present only once. The source material was PBMCs or T cells enriched from blood (not recorded which). Receptors were obtained from a man aged 30 to 45 who had recovered from COVID-19.

This chain links TRBV5-1 with TRBJ1-1; TRBD1 agrees at 7 bases. V trimming: 2 bases; J trimming: 0 bases; junction bases outside the gene matches: 7. The CDR3 is 16 residues long. Germline CDR1 reads SGHRS; CDR2 reads YFSETQ. The CDR3 region is CASSFPQQGMNTEAFF. In nucleotides, the CDR3 is TGCGCCAGCAGCTTTCCACAACAGGGGATGAACACTGAAGCTTTCTTT.

The chain recombines TRBV2 with TRBJ2-3; 10 bases match TRBD2. The CDR3 has 16 residues. V lost 6 bases and J lost 3; bases outside the gene matches: 9. Germline V gene sequence: CDR1 SNHLY, CDR2 FYNNEI. CDR3 residues: CASSSEAGGPTDTQYF. DNA of the CDR3: TGTGCCAGCAGCTCTGAAGCGGGAGGGCCAACAGATACGCAGTATTTT. Together with reference TRBV2 and TRBJ2-3, the CDR3 gives the full variable domain: EPEVTQTPSHQVTQMGQEVILRCVPISNHLYFYWYRQILGQKVEFLVSFYNNEISEKSEIFDDQFSVERPDGSNFTLKIRSTKLEDSAMYFCASSSEAGGPTDTQYFGPGTRLTVL.

As regards this clone: Distinct nucleotide sequences in the sample also encode this CDR3. The gene calls are TRBV5-4 and TRBJ2-7; 14 nucleotides align to TRBD2. Germline CDR1 is SGHNT and CDR2 is YYREEE (reference sequence). The V segment lost 4 bases and the J segment 2 bases; nucleotides outside the gene matches: 5. CDR3 length: 16 amino acids. CDR3 sequence (DNA): TGTGCCAGCAGCCCCGGACTAGCGGGAGGAACCTACGAGCAGTACTTC. Residues: CASSPGLAGGTYEQYF.

The chain is built from TRBV7-2 and TRBJ1-4; D is unresolved. V lost 3 bases and J lost 7, with 9 bases in between. Germline-derived CDR1 and CDR2 are SGHTA and FQGNSA. This CDR3 has 13 residues. The CDR3: CASSLRRGEKLFF. The CDR3 DNA is TGTGCCAGCAGCTTGAGGAGAGGTGAAAAACTGTTTTTT.

The chain is built from TRBV9 and TRBJ2-1; 9 nucleotides line up with TRBD1. V was pared by 7 bases and J by 4 bases, with 6 bases of the junction left unmatched. The CDR3 contains 14 residues. From germline, CDR1 is SGDLS and CDR2 YYNGEE. The CDR3, as DNA: TGTGCCAGCTCGGGACAGGGAACGTACAATGAGCAGTTCTTC. Its translation is CASSGQGTYNEQFF. The variable domain in full, completed from reference TRBV9 and TRBJ2-1, reads DSGVTQTPKHLITATGQRVTLRCSPRSGDLSVYWYQQSLDQGLQFLIQYYNGEERAKGNILERFSAQQFPDLHSELNLSSLELGDSALYFCASSGQGTYNEQFFGPGTRLTVL.

V usage is TRBV11-2 and J usage is TRBJ2-2; D not certain. The CDR3 totals 13 residues. Germline V gene lookup returns CDR1 SGHAT and CDR2 FQNNGV. V lost 4 bases to trimming and J lost 2 bases, with 5 bases between them. CDR3 nucleotide sequence: TGTGCCAGCAGCTATAGCAACACCGGGGAGCTGTTTTTT. This encodes CASSYSNTGELFF. Together with reference TRBV11-2 and TRBJ2-2, the CDR3 gives the full variable domain: EAGVAQSPRYKIIEKRQSVAFWCNPISGHATLYWYQQILGQGPKLLIQFQNNGVVDDSQLPKDRFSAERLKGVDSTLKIQPAKLEDSAVYLCASSYSNTGELFFGEGSRLTVL.

The genes are TRBV5-4 and TRBJ2-2; D remains ambiguous. The germline V gene encodes CDR1 SGHNT and CDR2 YYREEE (reference sequence). The ends were cut back, 2 bases at V and 4 bases at J, with 6 bases in the middle. The CDR3 contains 13 residues. CDR3 sequence reads: CASSFLVTGELFF. For the CDR3, the DNA is TGTGCCAGCAGCTTCCTTGTCACCGGGGAGCTGTTTTTT.

V and J are TRBV5-6 and TRBJ1-5; D is possibly TRBD1 (6 bases). Germline-derived CDR1 and CDR2 are SGHDT and YYEEEE. This CDR3 region has 13 residues. Trimming removed 7 bases at V and 10 bases at J, with 18 bases between. The CDR3 sequence: CASGVSAGVPQHF. The CDR3 DNA reads TGTGCCAGCGGAGTTAGTGCAGGGGTACCCCAGCATTTT.

The chain is built from TRBV6-6 and TRBJ2-3, with 13 bases that match TRBD2. In germline, CDR1 is MNHNY, CDR2 SVGAGI (reference sequence). V lost 5 bases and J lost 0; bases outside the gene matches: 5. This CDR3 is built from 17 residues. The CDR3: CASSPGTSGTSTDTQYF. The CDR3 bases are TGTGCCAGCAGTCCTGGGACTAGCGGGACTAGCACAGATACGCAGTATTTT.

The gene calls are TRBV6-5 and TRBJ2-7, with 10 bases that match TRBD1. Looked up from germline, CDR1 is MNHEY and CDR2 is SVGAGI. The CDR3 spans 14 residues. With V trimmed by 6 bases and J by 3 bases, 5 bases remained unmatched. The CDR3 coding sequence is TGTGCCAGCAGCAGATGGACAGGGGGCTACGAGCAGTACTTC. Amino acid sequence: CASSRWTGGYEQYF.

The V call is TRBV11-3, the J call TRBJ2-2, with 11 positions matching TRBD1. The CDR3 runs to 17 residues. In germline, CDR1 is SGHNT, CDR2 YENEEA. The V gene end was trimmed by 5 bases and the J gene end by 5 bases; junction bases not matched to a gene: 10. The CDR3 here is CASSPGQGASLTGELFF. The CDR3 DNA follows: TGTGCCAGCAGCCCTGGACAGGGGGCAAGTCTGACCGGGGAGCTGTTTTTT.

The chain employs TRBV5-1 and TRBJ1-1; D ambiguous. Germline lookup yields CDR1 SGHRS and CDR2 YFSETQ. The germline V and J ends were trimmed by 6 bases and 4 bases, with 13 bases remaining between them. The length of the CDR3 is 13 residues. Written as DNA, the CDR3 is TGCGCCAGCACGAAATCTCGGGGCACTGAAGCTTTCTTT. Protein sequence: CASTKSRGTEAFF.

The V gene is TRBV5-4, the J gene TRBJ2-2; 7 bases align to TRBD2. Unmatched junction bases numbered 6, after V lost 1 base and J lost 0 bases. The CDR3 loop spans 17 amino acids. Germline CDR1 is SGHNT and CDR2 is YYREEE (reference sequence). CDR3 amino acids: CASSLRGLSTNTGELFF. CDR3 coding DNA: TGTGCCAGCAGCTTGAGGGGACTATCTACGAACACCGGGGAGCTGTTTTTT. The full variable domain, completed using reference TRBV5-4 and TRBJ2-2, is ETGVTQSPTHLIKTRGQQVTLRCSSQSGHNTVSWYQQALGQGPQFIFQYYREEENGRGNFPPRFSGLQFPNYSSELNVNALELDDSALYLCASSLRGLSTNTGELFFGEGSRLTVL.

V and J are TRBV14 and TRBJ1-6; D is unclear. Germline CDR1 SGHDN, CDR2 FVKESK. The CDR3 spans 15 residues. The ends were cut back, 1 base at V and 10 bases at J, with 14 bases in the middle. In nucleotides, the CDR3 is TGTGCCAGCAGCCAAGTTTCCCTGGGAGCCTCACCCCTCCACTTT. Amino acid sequence: CASSQVSLGASPLHF.

The chain has TRBV2 and TRBJ2-7; 13 positions match TRBD2. Germline V gives CDR1 SNHLY, CDR2 FYNNEI. V shed 6 bases and J 7 bases; nucleotides not matched to a gene: 12. The CDR3 runs to 16 residues. The CDR3 DNA follows: TGTGCCAGCAGGATCGGACTAGCGGGAGCTCTAGAAGAGCAGTACTTC. It yields the protein CASRIGLAGALEEQYF.

The chain uses TRBV27 and TRBJ2-1; 7 bases are a match to TRBD1. Germline CDR1 and CDR2: MNHEY and SMNVEV (reference sequence). The ends lost 5 bases at V and 4 bases at J; junction bases unmatched: 5. The CDR3 consists of 14 residues. The CDR3, as DNA: TGTGCCAGCAGTCACGGGACAGAGTACAATGAGCAGTTCTTC. Amino acid sequence: CASSHGTEYNEQFF.

This clone was seen more than once but under ten times. The J gene is TRBJ2-7, the V gene TRBV29-1; D possibly corresponds to TRBD2 (6 bases). V dropped 4 bases and J dropped 8 bases, with 27 bases sitting between them. Per the germline V gene, CDR1 is SQVTM and CDR2 is ANQGSEA. This CDR3 is built from 16 residues. DNA for the CDR3: TGCAGCGTTGCCGACTCGTATAGCGGAGACTTTACGAAGCAGTACTTC. It yields the protein CSVADSYSGDFTKQYF.

The chain links TRBV3-1 (or the pseudogene TRBV3-2) to TRBJ2-7, with TRBD2 matching 10 bases. V dropped 1 base and J dropped 3; count of bases not matched to a gene: 9. This CDR3 has 17 residues. Germline loops: CDR1 LGHDT, CDR2 YNNKEL (reference sequence). In nucleotides, the CDR3 is TGTGCCAGCAGCCAAGGCGGTTCGACTAGCGGGCTCTACGAGCAGTACTTC. It encodes CASSQGGSTSGLYEQYF.

This chain connects TRBV9 to TRBJ2-6; maybe TRBD1 (6 bases). The germline gives CDR1 SGDLS, CDR2 YYNGEE. V lost 2 bases, J lost 0 bases, and 9 bases lay in between. CDR3 length: 16 residues. This chain's CDR3 is CASSVNRVSGANVLTF. The CDR3 nucleotides are TGTGCCAGCAGCGTCAACAGGGTCTCTGGGGCCAACGTCCTGACTTTC. Full variable domain (remainder filled in from reference TRBV9 and TRBJ2-6): DSGVTQTPKHLITATGQRVTLRCSPRSGDLSVYWYQQSLDQGLQFLIQYYNGEERAKGNILERFSAQQFPDLHSELNLSSLELGDSALYFCASSVNRVSGANVLTFGAGSRLTVL.